This T cell receptor (beta chain) was obtained from a study of cytomegalovirus exposure and HLA in healthy donors (TCRdb year 2017). Study-wide context: An earlier analysis of about 530 of the donors reported about 300 Gb of sequence data and around 100 million unique TCR beta sequences obtained from some 170 million T cells. Rather than drawing on any new phenotypic data, the later analysis identified candidate immune exposures from TCR beta sequences and the way those sequences occurred across donors. Among some 410 genotyped donors of the cohort, an average of about 240,000 unique TCR beta nucleotide sequences were sequenced per donor, about a sixth of them non-productive. The study profiled the T cell repertoires of approximately 700 subjects by immunosequencing and related them to cytomegalovirus serostatus. Among the roughly 400 genotyped donors, under 90% belonged to the genetic ancestry cluster associated with self-reported Caucasian donors. The number of typed donors differed by locus: about 629-640 for A, B, C, DRB1 and DQB1; about 520 for DQA1; some 590 for DPA1; and about 450 for DPB1. In an earlier analysis of over 550 of the donors, high-throughput TCR beta sequencing was used to judge whether each TCR beta V gene segment behaved as functional or pseudogenic. A separate validation cohort of approximately 120 different subjects was used in addition to the roughly 640-subject first cohort. A later analysis re-examined previously published TCR beta repertoires from several hundred donors and added high-resolution HLA genotyping to investigate patterns of TCR occurrence. An early release that covered around 590 HLA-typed donors contained about 300 gigabases of sequencing data and tens of millions of unique TCR sequences. Roughly five DR-DQ haplotypes were treated as single units for association and clustering because of strong linkage in the cohort. Genome-wide SNP genotypes for about 65% of the roughly 670 donors were used in a later genetic analysis, which treated that subset as a discovery cohort. Alongside the repertoire data, information on donor age, sex, ethnicity and CMV serostatus was compiled. All discovery cohort repertoires had been generated using a single sequencing platform. The aim of the study was to test whether cataloging public T cell receptors could identify signatures of past pathogen exposure. Both class I and class II loci were covered by HLA typing, at four-digit resolution. High-throughput TCR immunosequencing, statistical association of individual TCRs with disease status, and machine learning were combined to predict cytomegalovirus infection status. The study at large found these results: Correlated functional status among segregating V segments might be attributable to linkage disequilibrium, but an unknown experimental factor could not be ruled out. In an earlier analysis of about 540 of the donors, most TCR beta V segments were observed in productive rearrangements about 87% or about 30% of the time, broadly matching IMGT annotations. In this cohort, only TCR beta chains were sequenced, and detectable features were limited by the absence of alpha or paired-chain data. A cluster of highly shared sequence variants was judged likely to be a technical artifact of the sequencing pipeline. Because counts were too low, around 17 rarely observed V segments, including chromosome 9 orphons, were left out of the earlier analysis of 587 of the donors. Most CMV-associated TCR beta chains appeared to be HLA-restricted in a later analysis, and the HLA associations seemed to be driven largely by CMV exposure. The classifier was reported to diagnose cytomegalovirus status with high specificity and sensitivity in both the original and validation cohorts. In a later analysis, HLA-associated TCR beta chains showed more clonal expansion and lower generation probabilities than non-associated chains that were equally common. Across donors, most TCR sequences were observed very rarely, whereas some public TCRs were present in many individuals. For the cohort, immune exposure information was limited to CMV serostatus. It was suggested by the authors that the approach could potentially be generalized to other disease states and immunological phenotypes. According to a later genetic analysis, donors in an Asian-associated ancestry cluster had fewer N-insertions in productive TCRs than the roughly 660-donor mean. In a later analysis, around 15,000 TCR beta sequences were associated with specific HLA alleles at a false discovery rate of 0.05. A further reported finding was that TCR beta sequences accurately predicted the HLA-A and HLA-B alleles for most subjects in the first cohort. An association between a missense DCLRE1C variant and V-gene and J-gene trimming of TCR beta chains was found in a later genetic analysis and replicated in an independent cohort. The study listed 170 or so TCR beta chains as associated with cytomegalovirus. A few of the identified cytomegalovirus-associated TCR beta chains were confirmed in vitro to be specific for cytomegalovirus antigens. When HLA alleles, especially DR and DQ, strongly co-occurred, TCR associations were difficult to assign to individual alleles. A later analysis found that TCR association rates varied across HLA loci, with DRB1 alleles showing the most associated TCRs and HLA-C alleles the fewest. The presence/absence analyses assumed that sequencing depth was roughly uniform across donors, and that assumption may not be true. Because HLA typing was missing for some donors at each locus, association tests included only the typed subset. According to a later analysis, parvovirus B19, influenza, CMV and Epstein-Barr virus appeared linked to several top co-occurrence clusters.

The cohort comprised 550 to 700 healthy bone marrow donors. At the time of sampling, every cohort member was nominally healthy, though immune exposures that went unrecorded were likely present. The donor was CMV seronegative and was included in the group of a few hundred seronegative cohort members. Each donor provided a peripheral blood sample, and peripheral blood mononuclear cells were used for TCR beta sequencing. Genomic DNA was extracted from the blood cell samples with the Qiagen DNeasy Blood Extraction Kit. Receptor libraries were prepared by the immunoSEQ multiplex PCR assay. The multiplex PCR relied on a mix of 60 forward primers for TCR Vbeta segments and 13 reverse primers for TCR Jbeta segments. The CDR3 region of rearranged TCR beta genes was amplified from genomic DNA with a multiplex PCR assay. The Illumina HiSeq System was used to sequence the amplified TCR beta libraries as 87-base-pair reads. The authors' analysis ran thus. A later analysis tallied 70 million to 100 million unique TCR beta chains across the 666 repertoires, and roughly 11 million of those chains were shared by two or more donors. To remove PCR and sequencing errors, raw reads were error-corrected and collapsed into unique sequences using a nearest-neighbor algorithm that merged closely related sequences. To assign V, D and J gene segments, CDR3 sequences were aligned to IMGT reference sequences. For a sequence to be retained, a match of at least six nucleotides to both a V gene segment and a J gene segment was required. Rearrangements were classified as productive when the CDR3 lacked stop codons and remained in frame with V and J, and all other rearrangements were classified as non-productive. Following IMGT convention, CDR3 was defined as the stretch from the second conserved V-encoded cysteine to the conserved J-encoded phenylalanine. In an earlier analysis of more than 550 of the donors, sequences lacking an unambiguous match to a single V gene segment were excluded. In an earlier analysis of around 600 of the donors, V segments were called functional above 56.7% productive rearrangements and were called segregating when the between-donor standard deviation exceeded 5%. A statistical classification framework was developed to diagnose cytomegalovirus status using the catalog of TCR beta chain sequences. In a later analysis, V and J genes were assigned by comparing TCR nucleotide sequences against IMGT/GENE-DB human TR gene sequences. In a later analysis, CDR3 sequences and most-parsimonious VDJ recombination scenarios were assigned using the TCRdist pipeline. In a later analysis, each TCR beta chain was defined by its CDR3 amino acid sequence together with its V-gene family, and reads lacking a unique V-gene family were excluded. As a way to deal with suspected cross-contamination and a sequencing artifact, a later analysis dropped approximately 590 nucleotide sequences that were highly shared and had low generation probability. In a later analysis, a clonal expansion index was calculated for each public chain from normalized within-repertoire ranks of inferred template counts. Generation probabilities in a later analysis came from a VDJ recombination model fitted to out-of-frame rearrangements, and those results were checked against IGoR. In a later analysis, TCR-TCR, TCR-HLA and TCR-CMV co-occurrence was scored with hypergeometric tests, and a repertoire-size bias correction was applied to TCR pairs. In a later analysis, false discovery rates were estimated by permuting HLA or CMV assignments 20 times. In a later analysis, co-occurring TCRs were grouped using DBSCAN, and TCRdist sequence similarity was added for clustering within HLA-allele-positive subsets. Co-occurrence clustering excluded repertoires with fewer than 30,000 or more than 120,000 public chains, plus five with anomalous nucleotide sharing. TCRdb mirrors the immuneACCESS table, restricted to in-frame sequences. Some clones are absent from its copies; in checked studies, under half trace to an unresolved V gene, and the reason for the others is unknown. D and trimming come from the DNA, and the V and J calls and clone size come from that table. The sample table shows some 140,000 clones, and 80% are seen once. 2.2% of the sample lies in the top ten.

To note about this clone: Its antigen specificity is not known. Base qualities were left out, and no much larger clone turns up one base away.

Sequencing was done on a sample of PBMCs. The TCR was taken from a man aged 30-40 years in good health and CMV-seronegative.

In nucleotide form, the sequence is TGTGCCAGCCCCCCATCGACAGGGACTGTTACAGATACGCAGTATTTT. The translation is CASPPSTGTVTDTQYF. The chain is encoded by TRBV28 joined to TRBJ2-3; D gene: possibly TRBD1, on 7 matching bases. Reading from cysteine to phenylalanine, the CDR3 counts 16 amino acids. Just the 48-base CDR3 DNA is kept, in frame starting at base 1. Looking up the germline V gene yields CDR1 MDHEN and CDR2 SYDVKM. Between the V and J ends, shortened by 8 bases and 3 bases respectively, the junction contains 21 bases.